This T cell receptor (beta chain) is drawn from a study of blood T cell repertoires in COVID-19. Study-level background: Specimens from acute and convalescent COVID-19 originated in the United States, Italy and Spain. Sample material is recorded as cDNA or gDNA derived from T cells, B-cell-depleted T cells, or PBMCs.

Trimming removed 3 bases from V and 4 bases from J; junction bases left unmatched: 14. CDR1 LNHDA and CDR2 SQIVND come from the germline V gene (reference sequence). The CDR3 has 20 residues. The protocol was immunoSEQ multiplex PCR, while the TCRdb copy is restricted to in-frame clones and leaves out a portion. The repertoire holds fewer than 150,000 clones, 88% seen once, with 25% to 35% in the top ten. Sequencing was done on a sample of peripheral blood. The V gene is TRBV19, the J gene TRBJ2-2, with TRBD2 matching 13 bases. The sequence was obtained from a human donor in a cohort sampled during active COVID-19. The CDR3 DNA reads TGTGCCAGTAGTATTCACTCGGGACTAGCGGGGATAAAACGCACCGGGGAGCTGTTTTTT. Translation: CASSIHSGLAGIKRTGELFF.